This T cell receptor beta chain stems from a study of T cells after yellow fever vaccination. The V and J ends lost 2 bases and 5 bases respectively, with 12 bases between them. This CDR3 has 14 residues. Using its own MiXCR run on the 5' RACE reads, TCRdb lists one record per CDR3 protein. The table includes approximately 130,000 distinct CDR3 sequences, around 15% detected once. This sequence originates from a young man who received the YFV17D yellow fever vaccine. Specimen: CD8+ T cells sorted from PBMCs, collected 5 days after the yellow fever booster vaccination. This chain links TRBV12-3 or TRBV12-4 with TRBJ1-1; D possibly corresponds to TRBD1 (6 bases). The CDR3: CASSLTGSGTEAFF. CDR3 nucleotides: TGTGCCAGCAGTTTAACAGGGTCGGGTACTGAAGCTTTCTTT.